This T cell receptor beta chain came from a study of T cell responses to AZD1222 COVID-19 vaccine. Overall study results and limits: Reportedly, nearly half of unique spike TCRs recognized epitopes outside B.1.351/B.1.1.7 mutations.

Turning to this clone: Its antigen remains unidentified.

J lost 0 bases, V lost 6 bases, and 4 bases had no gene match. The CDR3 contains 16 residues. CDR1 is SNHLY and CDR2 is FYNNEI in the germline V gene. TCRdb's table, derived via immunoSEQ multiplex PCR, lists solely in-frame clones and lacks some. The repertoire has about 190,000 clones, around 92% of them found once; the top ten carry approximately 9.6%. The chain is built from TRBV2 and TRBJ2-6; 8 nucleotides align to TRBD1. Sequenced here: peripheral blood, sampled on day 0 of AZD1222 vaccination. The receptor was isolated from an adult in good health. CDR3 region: CASSGTGDSGANVLTF. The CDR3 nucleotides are TGTGCCAGCAGCGGGACAGGTGACTCTGGGGCCAACGTCCTGACTTTC. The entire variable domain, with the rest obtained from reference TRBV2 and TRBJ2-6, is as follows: EPEVTQTPSHQVTQMGQEVILRCVPISNHLYFYWYRQILGQKVEFLVSFYNNEISEKSEIFDDQFSVERPDGSNFTLKIRSTKLEDSAMYFCASSGTGDSGANVLTFGAGSRLTVL.